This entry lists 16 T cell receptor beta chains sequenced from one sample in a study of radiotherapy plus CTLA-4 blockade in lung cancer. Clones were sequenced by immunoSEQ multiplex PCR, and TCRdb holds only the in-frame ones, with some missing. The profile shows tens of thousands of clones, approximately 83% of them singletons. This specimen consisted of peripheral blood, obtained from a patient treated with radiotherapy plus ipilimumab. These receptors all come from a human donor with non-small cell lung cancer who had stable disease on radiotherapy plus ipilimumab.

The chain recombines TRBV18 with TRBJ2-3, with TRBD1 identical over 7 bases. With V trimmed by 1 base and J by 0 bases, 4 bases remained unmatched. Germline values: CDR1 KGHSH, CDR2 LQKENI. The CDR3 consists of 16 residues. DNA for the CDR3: TGTGCCAGCTCACCACAGGGGACAGCGAGCACAGATACGCAGTATTTT. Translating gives CASSPQGTASTDTQYF.

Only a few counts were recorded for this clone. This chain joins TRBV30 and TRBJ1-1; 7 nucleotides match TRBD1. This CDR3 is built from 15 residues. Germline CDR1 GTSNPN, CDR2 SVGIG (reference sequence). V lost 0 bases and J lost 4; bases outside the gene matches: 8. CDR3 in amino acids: CAWSVRQGRGTEAFF. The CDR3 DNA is TGTGCCTGGAGTGTACGACAGGGCCGCGGCACTGAAGCTTTCTTT.

The chain's CDR3 is CASSRQAQETQYF. The CDR3 bases are TGTGCCAGCAGTCGGCAGGCCCAAGAGACCCAGTACTTC. The gene calls are TRBV2 and TRBJ2-5; unclear D gene. Germline V gene lookup returns CDR1 SNHLY and CDR2 FYNNEI. Trimming took 5 bases from V and 1 from J, leaving 8 bases between them. This CDR3 has 13 residues.

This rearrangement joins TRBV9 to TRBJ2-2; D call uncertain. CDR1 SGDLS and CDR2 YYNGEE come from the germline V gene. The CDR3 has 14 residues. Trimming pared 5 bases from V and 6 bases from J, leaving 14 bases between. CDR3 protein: CASSRLWDAGELFF. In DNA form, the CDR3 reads TGTGCCAGCAGTCGACTGTGGGATGCCGGGGAGCTGTTTTTT.

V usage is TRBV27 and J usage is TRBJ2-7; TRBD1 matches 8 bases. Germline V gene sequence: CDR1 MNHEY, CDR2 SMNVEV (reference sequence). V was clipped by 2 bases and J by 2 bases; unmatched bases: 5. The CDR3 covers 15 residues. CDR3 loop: CASSLPGQGTYEQYF. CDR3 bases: TGTGCCAGCAGTTTACCCGGACAGGGCACCTACGAGCAGTACTTC.

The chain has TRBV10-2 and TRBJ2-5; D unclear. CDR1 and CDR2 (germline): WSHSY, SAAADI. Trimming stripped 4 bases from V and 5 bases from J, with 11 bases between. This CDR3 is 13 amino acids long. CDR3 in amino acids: CASSVTRRETQYF. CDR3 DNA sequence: TGCGCCAGCAGTGTCACCAGACGGGAGACCCAGTACTTC.

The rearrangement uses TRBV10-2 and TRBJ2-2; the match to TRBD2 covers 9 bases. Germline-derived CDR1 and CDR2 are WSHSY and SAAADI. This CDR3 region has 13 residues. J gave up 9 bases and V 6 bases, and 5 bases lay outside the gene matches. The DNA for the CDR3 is TGCGCCAGCAGCCAAGCGGGGGGCCGGGAGCTGTTTTTT. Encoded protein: CASSQAGGRELFF.

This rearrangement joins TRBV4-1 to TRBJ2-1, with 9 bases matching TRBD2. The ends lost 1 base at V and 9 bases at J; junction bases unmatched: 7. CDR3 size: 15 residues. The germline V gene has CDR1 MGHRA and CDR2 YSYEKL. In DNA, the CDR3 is TGCGCCAGCAGCCAAGCCGCGGGAGGGCCTTTTGAGCAGTTCTTC. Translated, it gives CASSQAAGGPFEQFF.

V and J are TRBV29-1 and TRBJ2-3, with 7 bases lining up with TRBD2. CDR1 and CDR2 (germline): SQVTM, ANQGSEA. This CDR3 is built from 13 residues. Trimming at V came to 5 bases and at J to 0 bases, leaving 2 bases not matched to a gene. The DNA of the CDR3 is TGCAGCGTTTGGGGAGGGAGCACAGATACGCAGTATTTT. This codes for CSVWGGSTDTQYF.

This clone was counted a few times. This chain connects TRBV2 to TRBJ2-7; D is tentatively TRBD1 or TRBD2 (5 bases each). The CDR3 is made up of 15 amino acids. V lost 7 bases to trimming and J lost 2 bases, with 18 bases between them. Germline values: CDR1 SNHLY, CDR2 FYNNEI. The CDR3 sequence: CASIPNRDVTYEQYF. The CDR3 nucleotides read TGTGCCAGCATCCCAAACCGGGACGTAACCTACGAGCAGTACTTC.

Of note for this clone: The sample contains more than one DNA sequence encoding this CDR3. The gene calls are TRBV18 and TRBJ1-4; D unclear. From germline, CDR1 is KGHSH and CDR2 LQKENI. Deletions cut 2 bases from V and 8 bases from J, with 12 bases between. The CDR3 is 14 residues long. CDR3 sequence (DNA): TGTGCCAGCTCACCAGGAGGCAGCCAGGAAAAACTGTTTTTT. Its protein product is CASSPGGSQEKLFF. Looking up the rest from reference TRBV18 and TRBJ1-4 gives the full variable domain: NAGVMQNPRHLVRRRGQEARLRCSPMKGHSHVYWYRQLPEEGLKFMVYLQKENIIDESGMPKERFSAEFPKEGPSILRIQQVVRGDSAAYFCASSPGGSQEKLFFGSGTQLSVL.

As DNA, the CDR3 is TGTGCCAGTAGTATTTTTTCTGGTAGAGGGAATGAGCAGTTCTTC. Amino acid sequence: CASSIFSGRGNEQFF. This chain joins TRBV19 and TRBJ2-1, with a possible D match to TRBD2 (5 bases). There are 15 residues in the CDR3. Trimming took off 3 bases at V and 7 bases at J, with 16 bases between the two ends. Germline lookup yields CDR1 LNHDA and CDR2 SQIVND (reference sequence).

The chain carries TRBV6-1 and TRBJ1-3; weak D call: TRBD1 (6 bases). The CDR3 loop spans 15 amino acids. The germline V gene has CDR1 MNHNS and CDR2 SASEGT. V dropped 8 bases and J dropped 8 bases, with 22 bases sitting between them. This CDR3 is CASHPARGSSHTIYF. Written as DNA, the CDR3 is TGTGCCAGCCACCCAGCAAGGGGGTCTTCGCACACCATATATTTT.

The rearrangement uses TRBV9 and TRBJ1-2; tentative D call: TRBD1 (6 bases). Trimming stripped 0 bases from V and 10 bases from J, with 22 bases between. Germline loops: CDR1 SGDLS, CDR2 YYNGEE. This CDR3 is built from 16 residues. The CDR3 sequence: CASSVAGLGTTTHYTF. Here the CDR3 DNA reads TGTGCCAGCAGCGTAGCTGGGTTAGGGACAACTACGCACTACACCTTC.

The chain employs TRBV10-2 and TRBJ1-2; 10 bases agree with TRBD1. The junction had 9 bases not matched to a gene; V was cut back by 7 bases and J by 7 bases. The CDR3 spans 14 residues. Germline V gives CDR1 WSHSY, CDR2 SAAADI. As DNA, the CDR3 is TGCGCCAGCACCCAGGGACAGGGGTTCGGTGGCTACACCTTC. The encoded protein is CASTQGQGFGGYTF.

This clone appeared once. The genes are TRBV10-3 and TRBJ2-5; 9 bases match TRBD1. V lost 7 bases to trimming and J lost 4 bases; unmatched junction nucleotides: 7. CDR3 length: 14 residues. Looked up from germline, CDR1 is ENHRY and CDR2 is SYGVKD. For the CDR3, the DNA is TGTGCCATCAAAAAGGGACAGGGAGGAGAGACCCAGTACTTC. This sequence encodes CAIKKGQGGETQYF.